Sequencing of this T cell receptor beta chain was carried out in a study of preoperative IRX-2 immunotherapy in early breast cancer (dated by TCRdb to about 2019). In light of the paper, this sample's treatment or condition label describes: preoperative locoregional IRX-2 cytokine immunotherapy. The samples were obtained from a phase Ib study in which preoperative, locoregional IRX-2 cytokine immunotherapy intended to prime immune responses was tested. The donors were early-stage breast cancer patients who were given IRX-2 prior to surgery. Turning to this clone: The specificity of this receptor is unknown. No much larger clonotype is one base removed from it; base qualities were not supplied.

The method was the immunoSEQ multiplex PCR assay. This is the immuneACCESS table as TCRdb keeps it, with only in-frame sequences that have V and J called. A part of the clones is gone; compared with another copy, unresolved V genes explain less than half, and the rest is unexplained. The sample has under 850 clones on record, 70% to 85% of them singletons. The ten largest clones represent about 12% of the sample. The germline ends are 9 bases apart after V is trimmed by 9 bases and J by 4 bases. Looking up the germline V gene yields CDR1 MDHEN and CDR2 SYDVKM. Counted from cysteine to phenylalanine, this CDR3 has 12 amino acids. CDR3 DNA is the only sequence kept; it has 36 bases, read in frame from the first base.

The rearranged segments are TRBV28 and TRBJ1-4; matching of 5 bases hints at TRBD1 as the D gene. The sequencing here drew on tumor tissue, taken after IRX-2 immunotherapy. The receptor comes from a human donor with breast cancer. The sequence in DNA is TGTGCCAGTCTTGGGGGTAATGAAAAACTGTTTTTT. Protein translation: CASLGGNEKLFF.